The 9 T cell receptor beta chains in this list originate from one sample, sequenced in a study of prognosis after radiotherapy for stage I lung cancer. Multiplex PCR in two rounds served to amplify TCR beta CDR3 from genomic DNA. Every TRBV and TRBJ gene had its own specific primer in first-round PCR. TCRdb reprocessed the multiplex PCR reads via MiXCR and lists one record per CDR3 protein. The data hold tens of thousands of distinct CDR3 sequences, with less than 30% observed a single time. Here the sequenced sample was PBMCs, taken before or after stereotactic body radiation therapy (not recorded which). The origin of the receptors is a donor aged 50 or older with non-small cell lung cancer.

There are many counts of this clonotype. CDR3 loop: CASSPSSGANTGELFF. As DNA, the CDR3 is TGTGCCAGCTCACCCTCTAGCGGAGCGAACACCGGGGAGCTGTTTTTT. The V call is TRBV18, the J call TRBJ2-2; 7 bases agree with TRBD2. Germline V CDR1 and CDR2: KGHSH, LQKENI. The ends lost 3 bases at V and 0 bases at J; junction bases unmatched: 4. This CDR3 comprises 16 residues.

This chain links TRBV7-2 with TRBJ1-5; TRBD1 agrees at 8 bases. The CDR3 sequence is 15 residues long. Germline CDR1 SGHTA, CDR2 FQGNSA. V shed 6 bases, J shed 6 bases, and the junction held 10 bases outside the gene matches. CDR3 bases: TGTGCCAGCAGAGCGCCAGGGGGCGTAATTCAGCCCCAGCATTTT. Translating gives CASRAPGGVIQPQHF.

Many counts were recorded for this clonotype. The genes are TRBV6-1 and TRBJ1-3, with D perhaps TRBD1 (6 bases). The V end was cut by 8 bases, the J end by 4 bases, with 15 bases between. The germline gives CDR1 MNHNS, CDR2 SASEGT. This CDR3 is built from 14 residues. The DNA for the CDR3 is TGTGCCAGCCGAACAGGGTCGGACGGAAACACCATATATTTT. Translated: CASRTGSDGNTIYF.

This clonotype was picked up many times. A read error may produce the germline difference seen at one junction end. The V gene is TRBV6-4, the J gene TRBJ2-2; D perhaps matches TRBD2 (5 bases). The V gene's germline CDR1 is MRHNA and CDR2 SNTAGT. This CDR3 region has 15 residues. The CDR3 is CASSYSREGGRELFF. CDR3 DNA: TGTGCCAGCAGTTACTCCCGTGAGGGTGGTCGGGAGCTGTTTTTT.

This clonotype was counted many times. This chain links TRBV13 with TRBJ1-5; maybe TRBD1 (5 bases). There are 14 residues in the CDR3. The V end lost 1 base, the J end lost 7 bases, and 11 bases lay between the germline ends. Germline values: CDR1 PRHDT, CDR2 FYEKMQ (reference sequence). The CDR3 sequence: CASSLAGIGQPQHF. The CDR3 DNA reads TGTGCCAGCAGCTTAGCAGGGATCGGCCAGCCCCAGCATTTT.

This clonotype has a count of ten or more. The CDR3 loop reads CASFPSGGAWGQFF. CDR3 nucleotides: TGTGCCAGCTTCCCTAGCGGGGGGGCATGGGGTCAGTTCTTC. The V gene is TRBV2, the J gene TRBJ2-1; TRBD2 matches 12 bases. J was trimmed by 13 bases and V by 8 bases; bases with no gene match: 12. The CDR3 extends over 14 amino acids. CDR1 and CDR2 (germline): SNHLY, FYNNEI.

This clonotype appeared once. This sequence may be a read error, since a much larger clone differs from it by one base. The chain recombines TRBV3-1 with TRBJ2-2, with TRBD2 as a possible D gene (6 bases). CDR1 is LGHDT, CDR2 YNNKEL, per germline (reference sequence). This CDR3 region has 15 residues. CDR3 sequence (DNA): TGTGCCAGCAGCCAAGATCACGGGGGATCCGGGGATCTGTTTTTT. Its translation is CASSQDHGGSGDLFF.

This clonotype was observed once. This chain uses TRBV27 with TRBJ2-6; D is unclear. This CDR3 region has 14 residues. Trimming removed 7 bases at V and 2 bases at J, with 9 bases between. Per germline, CDR1 MNHEY and CDR2 SMNVEV (reference sequence). CDR3 nucleotide sequence: TGTGCCAGCAATCCGCATACTGGGGCCAACGTCCTGACTTTC. Translated, it gives CASNPHTGANVLTF.

At least ten counts were recorded for this clonotype. This sequence joins TRBV6-1 and TRBJ1-2, with a possible D match to TRBD1 (6 bases). The CDR3 contains 15 residues. Trimming removed 6 bases at V and 1 base at J, with 15 bases between. Germline V lookup: CDR1 MNHNS, CDR2 SASEGT. The CDR3 sequence is CASSDNDRINYGYTF. The CDR3 bases are TGTGCCAGCAGCGATAACGACAGGATTAACTATGGCTACACCTTC.